This T cell receptor beta chain is from a study of T cell responses to AZD1222 COVID-19 vaccine. Study-level results: Donors skewed white British and female; clonal diversity was possibly underestimated. The CD4 TCRs associated with vaccination extended across spike and predominated at 160-218 and 743-854. Only a handful of AZD1222 recipients tested seropositive at baseline.

Remarks on this clone: Its antigen is not identified.

Trimming shortened V by 3 bases and J by 4 bases, and 5 bases separated the two germline ends. Per the germline V gene, CDR1 is SNHLY and CDR2 is FYNNEI. The CDR3 loop spans 12 amino acids. Second-dose schedules of about 4 or about 12 weeks were combined. Here immunoSEQ multiplex PCR was the method, and the copy in TCRdb shows in-frame clones only, minus some. The sample yields about 69,000 clones, over 80% seen once. Sequences were derived from peripheral blood, sampled 28 days after the second AZD1222 dose. This sequence joins TRBV2 and TRBJ2-3; D might be TRBD1 or TRBD2, each matching 5 bases. This clonotype was sampled from an adult who received the AZD1222 COVID-19 vaccine. The chain's CDR3 is CASSEGADTQYF. CDR3 nucleotide sequence: TGTGCCAGCAGTGAGGGGGCAGATACGCAGTATTTT. Using reference TRBV2 and TRBJ2-3 for the parts outside the CDR3, the full variable domain is EPEVTQTPSHQVTQMGQEVILRCVPISNHLYFYWYRQILGQKVEFLVSFYNNEISEKSEIFDDQFSVERPDGSNFTLKIRSTKLEDSAMYFCASSEGADTQYFGPGTRLTVL.